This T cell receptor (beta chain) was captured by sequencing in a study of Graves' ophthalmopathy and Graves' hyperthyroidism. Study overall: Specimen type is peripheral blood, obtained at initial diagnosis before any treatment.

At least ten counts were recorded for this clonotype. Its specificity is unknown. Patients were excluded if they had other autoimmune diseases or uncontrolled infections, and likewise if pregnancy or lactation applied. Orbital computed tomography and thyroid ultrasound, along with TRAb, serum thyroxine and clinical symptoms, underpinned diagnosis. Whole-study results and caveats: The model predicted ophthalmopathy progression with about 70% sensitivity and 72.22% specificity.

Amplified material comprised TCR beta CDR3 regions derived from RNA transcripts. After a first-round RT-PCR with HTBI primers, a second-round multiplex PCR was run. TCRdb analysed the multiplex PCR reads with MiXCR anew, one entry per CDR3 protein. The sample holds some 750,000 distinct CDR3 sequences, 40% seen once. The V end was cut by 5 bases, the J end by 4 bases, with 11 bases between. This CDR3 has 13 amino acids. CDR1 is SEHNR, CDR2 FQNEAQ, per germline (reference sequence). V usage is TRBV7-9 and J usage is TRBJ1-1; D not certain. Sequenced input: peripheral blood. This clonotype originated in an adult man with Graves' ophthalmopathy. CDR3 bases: TGTGCCAGCAGCATTAGTATAGGCACTGAAGCTTTCTTT. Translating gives CASSISIGTEAFF.